These 6 T cell receptor beta chains came from one sample sequenced in a study of blood T cell repertoires in COVID-19 (dated by TCRdb to 2019 to 2021). Library creation used the immunoSEQ multiplex PCR assay. Not all clones reach the TCRdb copy of this immuneACCESS table, which keeps in-frame sequences only. Checked studies attribute under half of the gap to unresolved V genes and leave the rest unexplained. This sample is represented by around 19,000 clones; roughly 90% of them were singletons. The ten largest account for 6% of the sample. The material sequenced was peripheral blood. These receptors were obtained from a human donor in a cohort sampled during active COVID-19.

The genes are TRBV2 and TRBJ1-1, with D possibly TRBD1 on 5 matching bases. The CDR3 spans 12 residues. Germline V lookup: CDR1 SNHLY, CDR2 FYNNEI. The germline V and J ends were trimmed by 6 bases and 3 bases, with 8 bases remaining between them. The CDR3 DNA follows: TGTGCCAGCAGGGGGCTTGACACTGAAGCTTTCTTT. Translated, it gives CASRGLDTEAFF.

This rearrangement joins TRBV5-1 to TRBJ2-1; 10 bases fit TRBD2. The ends lost 1 base at V and 7 bases at J; junction bases unmatched: 5. The CDR3 has 15 amino acids. Germline-derived CDR1 and CDR2 are SGHRS and YFSETQ. The CDR3 is CASSLLTSGVNEQFF. CDR3 nucleotide sequence: TGCGCCAGCAGCTTGCTTACTAGCGGGGTTAATGAGCAGTTCTTC.

The genes are TRBV5-4 and TRBJ2-7, with 8 bases fitting TRBD1. Losses at the gene ends were 4 bases for V and 6 bases for J; bases not matched to a gene: 6. The CDR3 runs to 13 residues. Germline CDR1 reads SGHNT; CDR2 reads YYREEE (reference sequence). CDR3 DNA: TGTGCCAGCAGCACGACAGGGGAAGGCGAGCAGTACTTC. This gives the protein CASSTTGEGEQYF.

The rearrangement links TRBV28 to TRBJ1-5; D ambiguous. The CDR3 spans 12 residues. V gave up 3 bases and J gave up 8 bases, with 8 bases separating them. Germline V gene sequence: CDR1 MDHEN, CDR2 SYDVKM. CDR3 protein: CASSLEGKPQHF. The CDR3 DNA reads as TGTGCCAGCAGTTTGGAGGGTAAGCCCCAGCATTTT.

This clone was detected once. The chain recombines TRBV12-3 or TRBV12-4 with TRBJ2-3; 11 bases are a match to TRBD2. The length of the CDR3 is 13 residues. The junction had 8 bases not matched to a gene; V was cut back by 8 bases and J by 10 bases. The CDR3, as DNA: TGTGCCAGCGGGACTAGCGGAACTGAGGCGCAGTATTTT. Its translation is CASGTSGTEAQYF.

J is TRBJ1-1 and V is TRBV28; 9 bases line up with TRBD1. CDR1 and CDR2 (germline): MDHEN, SYDVKM. V lost 5 bases to trimming and J lost 4 bases; unmatched junction nucleotides: 8. This CDR3 has 15 amino acids. CDR3 region: CASSPGTGLGTEAFF. As DNA, the CDR3 is TGTGCCAGCAGTCCCGGGACAGGGCTGGGCACTGAAGCTTTCTTT.